This record concerns one T cell receptor beta chain sequence. The entry originates in a study of response to subunit inactivated influenza vaccine. TCRdb ran MiXCR on the RT-PCR reads and lists one entry per CDR3 protein. The sample includes around 600,000 distinct CDR3 sequences, 10% to 12% of them seen just once. This CDR3 contains 11 residues. Per the germline V gene, CDR1 is SNHLY and CDR2 is FYNNEI. Between the trimmed V and J ends, which lost 4 bases and 8 bases, there was a span of 8 bases. These sequences were also reported in another study, on T cells expressing NK-cell markers. According to that study: Generation of TCR beta cDNA was performed by 5'RACE template switching incorporating UMIs. Of eight sequenced donors, seven were HCMV-seropositive and one HCMV-seronegative. In a few donors, these clonotypes also led the CD3+CD56-NKG2C+ fraction.

This TCR derives from a man in his fifties who received an inactivated influenza vaccine. The sequencing used PBMCs from blood, collected on the day of vaccination. This chain uses TRBV2 with TRBJ1-2, with unresolved D. The CDR3 loop reads CASSGILGYTF. The DNA for the CDR3 is TGTGCCAGCAGTGGTATATTGGGCTACACCTTC. The whole variable domain, filled in from reference TRBV2 and TRBJ1-2, reads EPEVTQTPSHQVTQMGQEVILRCVPISNHLYFYWYRQILGQKVEFLVSFYNNEISEKSEIFDDQFSVERPDGSNFTLKIRSTKLEDSAMYFCASSGILGYTFGSGTRLTVV.